This T cell receptor (beta chain) emerged from a study of beta chain features in type 1 diabetes. Study overall: Examination of sorted cells across all samples involved around 100,000,000 cells.

This clone occurred a few times. Sequencing targeted expressed TCRB transcripts, as all isolated RNA had been reverse transcribed. Here immunoSEQ multiplex PCR was the method, and the copy in TCRdb shows in-frame clones only, minus some. The sample lists under 250,000 clones, approximately 14% occurring once. Germline V gene data show CDR1 as MGHDK and CDR2 as SYGVNS. V shed 5 bases and J 6 bases; nucleotides not matched to a gene: 13. The CDR3 consists of 16 residues. This sequence originates from a woman aged 35 to 49 in good health. Sequencing used naive CD4+ T cells from blood. The rearrangement joins TRBV25-1 to TRBJ2-1; 7 bases are a match to TRBD1. This CDR3 is CASSPGGYEGVNEQFF. In DNA, the CDR3 is TGTGCCAGCAGTCCAGGGGGATATGAGGGTGTCAATGAGCAGTTCTTC. Looking up the rest from reference TRBV25-1 and TRBJ2-1 gives the full variable domain: EADIYQTPRYLVIGTGKKITLECSQTMGHDKMYWYQQDPGMELHLIHYSYGVNSTEKGDLSSESTVSRIRTEHFPLTLESARPSHTSQYLCASSPGGYEGVNEQFFGPGTRLTVL.